The clone carrying this TCR beta chain was counted a few times. Its antigen is not known. Alongside a J-beta primer mix, a sample-barcoded 5' primer served in a second PCR lasting roughly 6 to 12 cycles. One entry per CDR3 protein results from TCRdb running MiXCR on the 5' RACE reads. The top ten clones hold 13% of a sample with around 1,000,000 distinct CDR3 sequences, about two fifths of them seen once. V lost 1 base to trimming and J lost 1 base, with 9 bases between them. Germline V gene data show CDR1 as LGHDT and CDR2 as YNNKEL (reference sequence). This CDR3 is built from 15 residues. The data are from a study of blood T cells in healthy people across ages. Study-wide findings and caveats: Using unsorted PBMCs precluded a conclusive naive versus antigen-experienced comparison.

This clonotype was obtained from a young man in good health. This rearrangement joins TRBV3-1 to TRBJ2-3; D is uncertain. The sample taken for sequencing was blood. CDR3 nucleotides: TGTGCCAGCAGCCAAGCCCTCGGCGGCACAGATACGCAGTATTTT. This encodes CASSQALGGTDTQYF.